Below, one T cell receptor (beta chain) is given with its context. The target antigen is unknown. The sample holds other DNA sequences that translate to the same CDR3. The sample comes from a study of cytomegalovirus exposure and HLA in healthy donors. The PCR ran on 60 Vbeta and 13 Jbeta primers. The method was immunoSEQ multiplex PCR; TCRdb's version includes in-frame clones alone and lacks a portion of them. The table shows approximately 73,000 clones, with 63% occurring only once. Study-level results: An analysis that came later showed most CMV-associated TCR beta chains appearing HLA-restricted. In a later analysis, a missense DCLRE1C variant was linked to TCR beta V- and J-gene trimming. For presence/absence analyses, sequencing depth was assumed to be roughly uniform across donors. Certain sequence variants were highly shared and formed a cluster, and this cluster was likely a sequencing artifact.

CDR1 is MDHEN, CDR2 SYDVKM, per germline. V was trimmed by 5 bases and J by 5 bases, leaving 9 bases between them. The CDR3 totals 12 residues. The clonotype originates from a man younger than 40 in good health and CMV-seropositive. Sequencing was carried out using PBMCs. The chain combines TRBV28 with TRBJ1-2, with D perhaps matching TRBD1 (6 bases). In DNA, the CDR3 is TGTGCCAGCAGTCTTGGACAGTATGGCTACACCTTC. Translation: CASSLGQYGYTF.